The TCR beta chain described here comes from a study of CD8 T cells in ankylosing spondylitis. Findings of the study overall: Disease-associated clonotypes exhibited CD8+ identity and were relatively infrequent in peripheral blood. Characteristic of ankylosing spondylitis blood, it appeared, was a TCR beta motif comprising about eight highly homologous variants. Clones tied to disease were said to be significantly enriched in matched ankylosing spondylitis synovial fluid.

Concerning this clonotype itself: The antigen remains undetermined.

The CDR3 is 15 residues long. V lost 6 bases and J lost 1; bases outside the gene matches: 7. Germline CDR1 MNHEY, CDR2 SVGEGT. Each CDR3 protein is one row after TCRdb ran MiXCR on the 5' RACE reads. This table has 270,000 or so distinct CDR3 sequences, about a sixth appearing once. The source is a male donor with ankylosing spondylitis or in good health (not recorded which). The chain carries TRBV6-2 or TRBV6-3 and TRBJ2-5; TRBD2 matches 8 bases. The source material was blood, either unsorted or a sorted T cell fraction (not recorded which). This CDR3 reads CASSPSGSVQETQYF. DNA of the CDR3: TGTGCCAGCAGCCCAAGCGGGAGCGTCCAAGAGACCCAGTACTTC.